This is a list of T cell receptor beta chains from one sample in a study of T cell responses to AZD1222 COVID-19 vaccine. Measured with immunoSEQ multiplex PCR; TCRdb has only the in-frame clones, and not every one. Among more than 110,000 clones, 80% to 95% were seen once, and the ten largest hold 3.6%. The sample in question was peripheral blood, obtained 28 days after the second AZD1222 dose. These receptors all come from an adult who received the AZD1222 COVID-19 vaccine. Both conserved end residues are part of each CDR3. D genes are given only for firm matches. Expanded clones are given a class, and other clones once, few, many or no size at all.

TRBJ2-3 TRBV28 NA NA 13 CASSNVFTDTQYF TGTGCCAGCAGTAACGTGTTCACAGATACGCAGTATTTT
TRBJ1-6 TRBV10-1 NA NA 13 CASRISNDSPLHF TGCGCCAGCCGGATCTCCAACGATTCACCCCTCCACTTT
TRBJ1-2 TRBV3-1/TRBV3-2 NA NA 13 CASSDLSNYGYTF TGTGCCAGCAGTGACTTATCTAACTATGGCTACACCTTC
TRBJ1-5 TRBV6-5 NA NA 12 CASGWGNQPQHF TGTGCCAGCGGGTGGGGTAATCAGCCCCAGCATTTT
TRBJ2-1 TRBV6-5 TRBD1 NA 15 CASSPDRSSYNEQFF TGTGCCAGCAGCCCGGACAGGAGCTCCTACAATGAGCAGTTCTTC
TRBJ1-5 TRBV6-6 TRBD1 NA 15 CASSYNGDRNQPQHF TGTGCCAGCAGTTATAATGGGGACAGAAATCAGCCCCAGCATTTT
TRBJ1-1 TRBV7-9 TRBD1 NA 14 CASSPGTANTEAFF TGTGCCAGCAGCCCGGGGACAGCGAACACTGAAGCTTTCTTT
TRBJ2-7 TRBV2 TRBD1 NA 14 CASNLRQGNYEQYF TGTGCCAGCAACCTGAGACAGGGAAACTACGAGCAGTACTTC
TRBJ1-2 TRBV28 NA NA 12 CASSITQYGYTF TGTGCCAGCAGTATAACCCAGTATGGCTACACCTTC
TRBJ2-7 TRBV11-3 NA once 13 CASSLEVAGEQYF TGTGCCAGCAGCTTAGAAGTTGCCGGCGAGCAGTACTTC
TRBJ1-6 TRBV6-5 NA NA 13 CASRSQTNSPLHF TGTGCCAGCAGATCCCAGACGAATTCACCCCTCCACTTT
TRBJ1-5 TRBV28 TRBD1 NA 16 CASSVPGQGRNQPQHF TGTGCCAGCAGTGTACCGGGACAGGGCCGCAATCAGCCCCAGCATTTT
TRBJ2-7 TRBV28 NA NA 15 CASNLHGGNSYEQYF TGTGCCAGCAACCTTCACGGGGGAAACTCCTACGAGCAGTACTTC
TRBJ2-5 TRBV24-1 NA NA 15 CATSDSGTEQETQYF TGTGCCACCAGTGATTCCGGGACGGAACAAGAGACCCAGTACTTC
TRBJ2-6 TRBV28 NA NA 15 CASSSLSSGANVLTF TGTGCCAGCAGTTCCCTCAGCTCTGGGGCCAACGTCCTGACTTTC
TRBJ1-1 TRBV20-1 NA NA 11 CSAPGRIEAFF TGCAGTGCTCCCGGGCGGATTGAAGCTTTCTTT
TRBJ1-6 TRBV9 NA NA 16 CASSATDRTYNSPLHF TGTGCCAGCAGCGCCACGGACAGAACCTATAATTCACCCCTCCACTTT
TRBJ2-7 TRBV29-1 TRBD1 NA 15 CSVVDRGRLYHEQYF TGCAGCGTGGTAGACAGGGGGCGCCTTTACCACGAGCAGTACTTC
TRBJ1-2 TRBV7-3 NA NA 11 CASSPGRGYTF TGTGCCAGCAGCCCAGGTCGGGGCTACACCTTC